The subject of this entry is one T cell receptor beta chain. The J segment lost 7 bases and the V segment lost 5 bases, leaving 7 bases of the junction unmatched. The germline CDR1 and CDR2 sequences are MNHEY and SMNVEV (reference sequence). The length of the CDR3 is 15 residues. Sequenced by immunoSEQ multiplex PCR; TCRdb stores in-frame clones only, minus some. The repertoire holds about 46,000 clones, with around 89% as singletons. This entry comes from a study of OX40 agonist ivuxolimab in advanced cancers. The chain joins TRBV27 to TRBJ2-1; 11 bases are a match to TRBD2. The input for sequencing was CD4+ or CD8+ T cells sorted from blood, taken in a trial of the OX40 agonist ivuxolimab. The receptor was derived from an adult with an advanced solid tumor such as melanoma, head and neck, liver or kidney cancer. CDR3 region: CASSTVAGGPNEQFF. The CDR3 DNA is TGTGCCAGCAGTACGGTAGCGGGAGGGCCTAATGAGCAGTTCTTC.